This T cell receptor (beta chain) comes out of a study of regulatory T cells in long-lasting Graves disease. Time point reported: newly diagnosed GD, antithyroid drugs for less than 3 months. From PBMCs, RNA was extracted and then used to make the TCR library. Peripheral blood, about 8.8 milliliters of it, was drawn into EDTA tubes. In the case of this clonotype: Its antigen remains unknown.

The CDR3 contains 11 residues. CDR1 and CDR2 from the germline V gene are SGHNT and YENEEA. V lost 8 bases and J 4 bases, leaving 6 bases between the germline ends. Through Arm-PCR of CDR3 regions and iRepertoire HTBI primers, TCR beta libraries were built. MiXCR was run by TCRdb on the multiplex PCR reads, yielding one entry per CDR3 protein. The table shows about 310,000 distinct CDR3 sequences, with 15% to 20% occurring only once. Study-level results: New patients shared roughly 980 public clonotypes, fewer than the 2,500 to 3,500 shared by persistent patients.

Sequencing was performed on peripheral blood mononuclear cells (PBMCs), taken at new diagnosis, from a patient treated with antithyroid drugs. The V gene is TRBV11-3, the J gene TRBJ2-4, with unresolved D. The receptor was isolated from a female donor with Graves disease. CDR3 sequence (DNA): TGTGCCAGCGCCCTAAAAAACATTCAGTACTTC. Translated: CASALKNIQYF.